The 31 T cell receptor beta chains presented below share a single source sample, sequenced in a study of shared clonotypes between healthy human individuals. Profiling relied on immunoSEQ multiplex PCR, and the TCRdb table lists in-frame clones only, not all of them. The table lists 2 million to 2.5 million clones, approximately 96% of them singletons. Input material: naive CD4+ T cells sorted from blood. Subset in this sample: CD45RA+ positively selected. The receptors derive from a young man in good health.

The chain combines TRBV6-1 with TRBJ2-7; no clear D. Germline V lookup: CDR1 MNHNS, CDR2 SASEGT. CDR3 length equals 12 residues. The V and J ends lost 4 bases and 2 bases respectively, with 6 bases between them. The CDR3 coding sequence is TGTGCCAGCAGTGGGGGTCCCTACGAGCAGTACTTC. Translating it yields CASSGGPYEQYF.

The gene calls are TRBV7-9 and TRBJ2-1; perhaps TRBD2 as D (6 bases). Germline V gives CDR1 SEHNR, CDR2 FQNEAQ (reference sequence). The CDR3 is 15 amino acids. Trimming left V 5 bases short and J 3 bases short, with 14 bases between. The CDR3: CASSPVGGGYNEQFF. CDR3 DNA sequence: TGTGCCAGCAGCCCGGTGGGGGGAGGCTACAATGAGCAGTTCTTC.

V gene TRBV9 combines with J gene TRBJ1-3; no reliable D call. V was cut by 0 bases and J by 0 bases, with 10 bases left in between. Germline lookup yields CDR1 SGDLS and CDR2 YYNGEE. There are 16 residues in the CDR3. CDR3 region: CASSVARETSGNTIYF. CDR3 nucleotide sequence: TGTGCCAGCAGCGTAGCTCGGGAGACCTCTGGAAACACCATATATTTT.

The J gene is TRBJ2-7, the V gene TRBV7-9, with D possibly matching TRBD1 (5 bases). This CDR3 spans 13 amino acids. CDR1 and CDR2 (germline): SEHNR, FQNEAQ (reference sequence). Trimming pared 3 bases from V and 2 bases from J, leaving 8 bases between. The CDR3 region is CASSFETAYEQYF. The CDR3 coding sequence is TGTGCCAGCAGCTTTGAGACAGCCTACGAGCAGTACTTC.

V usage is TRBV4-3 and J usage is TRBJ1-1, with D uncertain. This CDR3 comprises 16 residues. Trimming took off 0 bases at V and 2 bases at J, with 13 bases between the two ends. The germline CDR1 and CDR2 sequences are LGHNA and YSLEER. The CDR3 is CASSQEGWQANTEAFF. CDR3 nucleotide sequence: TGCGCCAGCAGCCAAGAGGGGTGGCAGGCCAACACTGAAGCTTTCTTT.

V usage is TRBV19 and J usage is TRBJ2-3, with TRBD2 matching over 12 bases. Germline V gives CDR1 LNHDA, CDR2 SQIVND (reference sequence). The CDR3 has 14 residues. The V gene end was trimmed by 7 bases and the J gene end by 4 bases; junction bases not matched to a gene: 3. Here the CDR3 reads CASTTSGRSDTQYF. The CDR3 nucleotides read TGTGCCAGTACGACTAGCGGGAGATCAGATACGCAGTATTTT.

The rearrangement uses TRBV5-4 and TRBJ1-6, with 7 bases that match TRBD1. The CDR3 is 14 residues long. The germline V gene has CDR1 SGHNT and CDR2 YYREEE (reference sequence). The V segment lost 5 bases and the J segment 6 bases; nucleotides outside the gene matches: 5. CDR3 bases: TGTGCCAGCAGGGACAGGAGCCTTAATTCACCCCTCCACTTT. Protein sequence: CASRDRSLNSPLHF.

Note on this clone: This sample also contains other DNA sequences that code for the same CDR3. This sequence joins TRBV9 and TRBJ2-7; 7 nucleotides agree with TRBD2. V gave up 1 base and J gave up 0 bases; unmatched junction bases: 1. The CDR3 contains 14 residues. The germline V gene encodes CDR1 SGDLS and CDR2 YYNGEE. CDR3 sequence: CASSVSGTSYEQYF. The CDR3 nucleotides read TGTGCCAGCAGCGTAAGCGGGACCTCCTACGAGCAGTACTTC.

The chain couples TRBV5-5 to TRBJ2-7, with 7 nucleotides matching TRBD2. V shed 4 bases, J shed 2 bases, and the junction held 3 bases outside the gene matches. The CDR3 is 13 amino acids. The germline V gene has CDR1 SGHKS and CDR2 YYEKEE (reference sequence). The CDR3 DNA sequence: TGTGCCAGCAGCCCAGGACTAGCCTACGAGCAGTACTTC. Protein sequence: CASSPGLAYEQYF.

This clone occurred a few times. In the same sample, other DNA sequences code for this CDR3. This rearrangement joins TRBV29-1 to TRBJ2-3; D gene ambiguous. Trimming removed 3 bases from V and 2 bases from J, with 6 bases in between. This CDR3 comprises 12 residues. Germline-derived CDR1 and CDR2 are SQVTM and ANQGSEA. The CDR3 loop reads CSVDGNTDTQYF. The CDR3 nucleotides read TGCAGCGTTGACGGCAACACAGATACGCAGTATTTT.

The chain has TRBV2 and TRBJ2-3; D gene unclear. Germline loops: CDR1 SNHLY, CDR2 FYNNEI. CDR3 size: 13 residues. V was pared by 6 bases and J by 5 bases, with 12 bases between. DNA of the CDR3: TGTGCCAGCAGGGGCGCCACCCGAGATACGCAGTATTTT. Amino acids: CASRGATRDTQYF.

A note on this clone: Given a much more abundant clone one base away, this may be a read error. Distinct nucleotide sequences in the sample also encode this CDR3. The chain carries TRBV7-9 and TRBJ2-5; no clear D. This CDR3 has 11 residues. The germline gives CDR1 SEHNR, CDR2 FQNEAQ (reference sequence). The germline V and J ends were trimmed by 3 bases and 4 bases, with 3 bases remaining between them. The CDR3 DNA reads TGTGCCAGCAGCTTTGGAGAGACCCAGTACTTC. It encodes CASSFGETQYF.

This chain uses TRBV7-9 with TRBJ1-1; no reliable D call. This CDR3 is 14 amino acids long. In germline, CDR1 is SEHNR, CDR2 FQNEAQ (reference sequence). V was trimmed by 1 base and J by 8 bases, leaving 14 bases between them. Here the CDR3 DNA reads TGTGCCAGCAGCTTAGTAGGTTCGGGCGAGGAAGCTTTCTTT. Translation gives CASSLVGSGEEAFF.

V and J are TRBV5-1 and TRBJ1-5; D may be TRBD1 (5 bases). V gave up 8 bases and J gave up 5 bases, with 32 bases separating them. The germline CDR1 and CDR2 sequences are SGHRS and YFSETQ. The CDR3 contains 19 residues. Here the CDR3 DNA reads TGCGCCAGAGACCCAAAGGTCCCAGGGCCTCCTTCTTGGGATCAGCCCCAGCATTTT. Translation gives CARDPKVPGPPSWDQPQHF.

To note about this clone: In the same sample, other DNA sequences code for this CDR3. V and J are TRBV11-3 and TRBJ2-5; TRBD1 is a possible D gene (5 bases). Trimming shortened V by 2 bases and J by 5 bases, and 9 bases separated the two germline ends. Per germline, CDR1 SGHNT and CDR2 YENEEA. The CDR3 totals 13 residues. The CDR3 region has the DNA TGTGCCAGCAGCTTAAGGTCAGGGGAGACCCAGTACTTC. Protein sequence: CASSLRSGETQYF.

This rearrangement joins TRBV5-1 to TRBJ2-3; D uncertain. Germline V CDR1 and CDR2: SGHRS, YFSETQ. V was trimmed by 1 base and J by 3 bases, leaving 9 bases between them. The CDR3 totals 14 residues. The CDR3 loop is CASSLSSETDTQYF. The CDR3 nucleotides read TGCGCCAGCAGCTTGAGTAGTGAGACAGATACGCAGTATTTT.

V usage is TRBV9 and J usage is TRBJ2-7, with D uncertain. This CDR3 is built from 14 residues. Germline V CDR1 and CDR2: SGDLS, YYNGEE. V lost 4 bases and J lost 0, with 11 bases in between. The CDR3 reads CASSPPHTSYEQYF. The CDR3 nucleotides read TGTGCCAGCAGCCCTCCGCACACCTCCTACGAGCAGTACTTC.

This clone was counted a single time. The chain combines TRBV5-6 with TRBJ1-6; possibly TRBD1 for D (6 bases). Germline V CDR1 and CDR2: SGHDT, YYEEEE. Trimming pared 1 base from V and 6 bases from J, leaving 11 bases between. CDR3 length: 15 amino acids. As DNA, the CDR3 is TGTGCCAGCAGCTTGAGTCGAGGGGGTAATTCACCCCTCCACTTT. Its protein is CASSLSRGGNSPLHF.

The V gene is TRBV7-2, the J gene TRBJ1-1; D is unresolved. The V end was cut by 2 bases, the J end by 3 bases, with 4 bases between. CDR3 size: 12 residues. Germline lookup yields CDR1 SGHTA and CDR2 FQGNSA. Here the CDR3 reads CASSLSYTEAFF. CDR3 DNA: TGTGCCAGCAGCTTAAGTTACACTGAAGCTTTCTTT.

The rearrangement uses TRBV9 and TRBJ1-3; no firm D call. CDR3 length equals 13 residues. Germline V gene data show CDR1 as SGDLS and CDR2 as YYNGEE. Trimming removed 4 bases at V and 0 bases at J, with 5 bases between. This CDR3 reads CASSYTSGNTIYF. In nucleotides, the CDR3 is TGTGCCAGCAGCTATACCTCTGGAAACACCATATATTTT.

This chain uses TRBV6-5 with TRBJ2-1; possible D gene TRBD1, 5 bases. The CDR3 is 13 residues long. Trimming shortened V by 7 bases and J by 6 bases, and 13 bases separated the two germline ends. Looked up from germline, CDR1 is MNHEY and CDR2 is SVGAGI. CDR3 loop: CASIRAGSNEQFF. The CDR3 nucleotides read TGTGCCAGCATCAGGGCAGGGTCCAATGAGCAGTTCTTC.

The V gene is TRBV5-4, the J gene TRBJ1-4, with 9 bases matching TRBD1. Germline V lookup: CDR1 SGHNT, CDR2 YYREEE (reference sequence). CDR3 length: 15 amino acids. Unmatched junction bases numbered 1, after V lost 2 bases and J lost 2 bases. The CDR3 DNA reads TGTGCCAGCAGCTTCGGGACAGGGACTAATGAAAAACTGTTTTTT. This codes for CASSFGTGTNEKLFF.

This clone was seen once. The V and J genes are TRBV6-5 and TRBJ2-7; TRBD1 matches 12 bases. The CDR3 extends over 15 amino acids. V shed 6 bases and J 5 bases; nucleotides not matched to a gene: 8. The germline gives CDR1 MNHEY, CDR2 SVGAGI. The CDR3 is CASRGLGTGGDEQYF. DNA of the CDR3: TGTGCCAGCAGAGGGCTAGGGACAGGGGGCGACGAGCAGTACTTC.

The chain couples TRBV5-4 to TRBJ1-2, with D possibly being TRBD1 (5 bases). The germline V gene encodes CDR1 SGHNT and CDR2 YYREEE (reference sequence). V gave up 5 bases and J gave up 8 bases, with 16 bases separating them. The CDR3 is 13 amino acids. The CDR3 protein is CASRTALTRGYTF. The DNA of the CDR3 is TGTGCCAGCAGGACAGCTCTAACTAGGGGCTACACCTTC.

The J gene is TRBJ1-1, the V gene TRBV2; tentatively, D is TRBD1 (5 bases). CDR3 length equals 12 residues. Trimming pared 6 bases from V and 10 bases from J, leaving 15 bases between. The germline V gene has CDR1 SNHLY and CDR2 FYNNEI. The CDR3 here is CASSGTVGPAFF. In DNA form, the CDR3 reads TGTGCCAGCAGCGGTACAGTGGGACCAGCTTTCTTT.

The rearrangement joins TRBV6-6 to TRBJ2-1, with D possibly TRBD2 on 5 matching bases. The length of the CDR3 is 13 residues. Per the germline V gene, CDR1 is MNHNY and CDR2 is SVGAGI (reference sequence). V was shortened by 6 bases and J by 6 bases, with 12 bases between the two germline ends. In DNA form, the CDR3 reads TGTGCCAGCAGCGTCACTAGTCCCAATGAGCAGTTCTTC. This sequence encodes CASSVTSPNEQFF.

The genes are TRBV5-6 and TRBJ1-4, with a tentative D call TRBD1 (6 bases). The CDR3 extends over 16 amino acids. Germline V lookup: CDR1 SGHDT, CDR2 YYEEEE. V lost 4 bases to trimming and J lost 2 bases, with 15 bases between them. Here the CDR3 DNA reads TGTGCCAGCAGCCTGCGGACAGTACAGACTAATGAAAAACTGTTTTTT. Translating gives CASSLRTVQTNEKLFF.

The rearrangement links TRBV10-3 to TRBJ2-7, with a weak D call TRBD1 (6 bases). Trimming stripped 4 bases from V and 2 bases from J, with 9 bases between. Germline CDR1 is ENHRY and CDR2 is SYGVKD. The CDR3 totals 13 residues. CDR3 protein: CAISGGQTYEQYF. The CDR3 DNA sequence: TGTGCCATCAGTGGTGGACAGACCTACGAGCAGTACTTC.

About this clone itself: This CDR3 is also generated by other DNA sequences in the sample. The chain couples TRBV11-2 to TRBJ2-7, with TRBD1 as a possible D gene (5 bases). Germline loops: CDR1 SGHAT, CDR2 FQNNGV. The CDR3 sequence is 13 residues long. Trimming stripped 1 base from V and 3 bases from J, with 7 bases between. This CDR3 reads CASSLAQVYEQYF. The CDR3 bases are TGTGCCAGCAGCTTAGCACAGGTCTACGAGCAGTACTTC.

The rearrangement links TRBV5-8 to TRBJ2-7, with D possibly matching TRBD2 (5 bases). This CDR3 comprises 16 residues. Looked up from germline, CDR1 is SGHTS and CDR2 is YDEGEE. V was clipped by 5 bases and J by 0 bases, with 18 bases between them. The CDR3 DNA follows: TGTGCCAGCAGTTTCTCTTGGGAGAAATTCTCCTACGAGCAGTACTTC. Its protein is CASSFSWEKFSYEQYF.

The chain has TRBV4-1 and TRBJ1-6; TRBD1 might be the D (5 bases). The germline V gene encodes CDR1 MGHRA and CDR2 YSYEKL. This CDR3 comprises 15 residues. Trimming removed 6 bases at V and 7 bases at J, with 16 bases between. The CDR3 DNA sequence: TGCGCCAGCAGAGTCCCAGGGAGTGGCAATTCACCCCTCCACTTT. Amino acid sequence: CASRVPGSGNSPLHF.